The text below deals with one T cell receptor beta chain. Its target is not known. The sample holds other DNA sequences that translate to the same CDR3. This CDR3 contains 13 residues. Trimming stripped 0 bases from V and 5 bases from J, with 8 bases between. Germline values: CDR1 SGDLS, CDR2 YYNGEE. Data came from immunoSEQ multiplex PCR; TCRdb stores just in-frame clones and leaves some out. The data contain about 2.4 million clones, more than 85% of them singletons. This record belongs to a study of shared clonotypes between healthy human individuals. Study conclusions and caveats: On the whole, naive subsets had larger estimated richness than memory subsets had.

This receptor was obtained from a man aged 18 to 35 in good health. Some clones in this sample may be carry-over from other donors' samples. Sequencing used naive CD4+ T cells from PBMCs. Stated subset: CD45RA+ positively selected. This chain connects TRBV9 to TRBJ2-5; D perhaps matches TRBD1 (6 bases). The chain's CDR3 is CASSVGQGETQYF. The CDR3 DNA follows: TGTGCCAGCAGCGTAGGTCAGGGGGAGACCCAGTACTTC.